A selection of T cell receptor beta chains follows, all from one sample in a study of blood T cell repertoires in COVID-19. Repertoires were generated with immunoSEQ multiplex PCR, while TCRdb's copy carries only in-frame clones and drops some. The data hold about 140,000 clones, with about three quarters observed a single time. The sample consisted of peripheral blood. All receptors come from a man aged 50 to 60 with acute or convalescent COVID-19. The CDR3 runs from the conserved cysteine through the conserved F or W. The order of the fields is CDR3 protein, CDR3 DNA, V gene, clone size, D gene, J gene. A D gene is named only where the DNA matches it firmly. Not every row has a clone size; where given, it reads once, few, many or a size class.

cdr3_aa: CASREQGAGEAFF; cdr3_nt: TGTGCCAGCAGAGAACAGGGGGCGGGTGAAGCTTTCTTT; v_call: TRBV12-3/TRBV12-4; clone_size: .; d_call: TRBD1; j_call: TRBJ1-1
cdr3_aa: CASSLGTEGKPQHF; cdr3_nt: TGCGCCAGCAGCTTGGGGACGGAGGGTAAGCCCCAGCATTTT; v_call: TRBV5-1; clone_size: .; d_call: .; j_call: TRBJ1-5
cdr3_aa: CSVGASGTGAANYGYTF; cdr3_nt: TGCAGCGTGGGAGCCTCCGGGACAGGGGCCGCTAACTATGGCTACACCTTC; v_call: TRBV29-1; clone_size: .; d_call: TRBD1; j_call: TRBJ1-2
cdr3_aa: CASSMGNRGYNSPLHF; cdr3_nt: TGTGCCAGTAGTATGGGGAACAGGGGTTATAATTCACCCCTCCACTTT; v_call: TRBV19; clone_size: few; d_call: TRBD1; j_call: TRBJ1-6
cdr3_aa: CASSLSISGGNQPQHF; cdr3_nt: TGTGCCAGCAGTTTATCGATTTCAGGGGGCAATCAGCCCCAGCATTTT; v_call: TRBV27; clone_size: once; d_call: .; j_call: TRBJ1-5
cdr3_aa: CASSARGGARYEQYF; cdr3_nt: TGTGCCAGCAGCGCTCGCGGGGGCGCCCGATACGAGCAGTACTTC; v_call: TRBV9; clone_size: .; d_call: .; j_call: TRBJ2-7
cdr3_aa: CASSLGFFGDRGRHGYTF; cdr3_nt: TGTGCCAGCAGCTTGGGGTTTTTCGGGGACAGGGGGCGGCATGGCTACACCTTC; v_call: TRBV5-5; clone_size: .; d_call: TRBD1; j_call: TRBJ1-2
cdr3_aa: CASKESGYTGNQPQHF; cdr3_nt: TGTGCCAGTAAAGAGTCAGGGTATACGGGCAATCAGCCCCAGCATTTT; v_call: TRBV19; clone_size: .; d_call: .; j_call: TRBJ1-5
cdr3_aa: CASSLDSYSYGYTF; cdr3_nt: TGTGCCAGCAGCCTGGACAGTTATAGCTATGGCTACACCTTC; v_call: TRBV3-1/TRBV3-2; clone_size: once; d_call: .; j_call: TRBJ1-2
cdr3_aa: CASSFSLAHEQFF; cdr3_nt: TGTGCCAGCAGCTTCAGTCTAGCCCATGAGCAGTTCTTC; v_call: TRBV7-6; clone_size: .; d_call: .; j_call: TRBJ2-1
cdr3_aa: CASSIRSTGGKAEAFF; cdr3_nt: TGTGCCAGTAGTATTAGATCGACAGGTGGGAAGGCTGAAGCTTTCTTT; v_call: TRBV19; clone_size: .; d_call: .; j_call: TRBJ1-1
cdr3_aa: CASSLATGAGANVLTF; cdr3_nt: TGTGCCAGCAGCTTAGCAACAGGGGCAGGGGCCAACGTCCTGACTTTC; v_call: TRBV7-9; clone_size: .; d_call: TRBD1; j_call: TRBJ2-6
cdr3_aa: CSVGTGALYGYTF; cdr3_nt: TGCAGCGTTGGGACAGGGGCTCTCTATGGCTACACCTTC; v_call: TRBV29-1; clone_size: .; d_call: TRBD1; j_call: TRBJ1-2
cdr3_aa: CASGLDITYEQYF; cdr3_nt: TGTGCCAGCGGGCTGGACATAACCTACGAGCAGTACTTC; v_call: TRBV6-5; clone_size: .; d_call: .; j_call: TRBJ2-7
cdr3_aa: CASSPLTGPSYEQYF; cdr3_nt: TGTGCCAGCAGTCCCCTGACAGGGCCCTCCTACGAGCAGTACTTC; v_call: TRBV6-5; clone_size: .; d_call: TRBD1; j_call: TRBJ2-7
cdr3_aa: CASSFPSPPGTDTQYF; cdr3_nt: TGTGCCAGCAGTTTCCCATCACCCCCAGGCACAGATACGCAGTATTTT; v_call: TRBV27; clone_size: .; d_call: .; j_call: TRBJ2-3
cdr3_aa: CASSEGQGSNQPQHF; cdr3_nt: TGTGCCAGCAGCGAAGGACAGGGGAGCAATCAGCCCCAGCATTTT; v_call: TRBV6-1; clone_size: .; d_call: TRBD1; j_call: TRBJ1-5
cdr3_aa: CATSDWTSGVETQYF; cdr3_nt: TGTGCCACCAGTGATTGGACTAGCGGGGTGGAGACCCAGTACTTC; v_call: TRBV24-1; clone_size: .; d_call: TRBD2; j_call: TRBJ2-5
cdr3_aa: CASSLSRQGVNIQYF; cdr3_nt: TGTGCCAGCAGTTTATCGCGACAGGGGGTAAACATTCAGTACTTC; v_call: TRBV27; clone_size: once; d_call: TRBD1; j_call: TRBJ2-4
cdr3_aa: CASSTGANYGYTF; cdr3_nt: TGTGCCAGCAGCACAGGGGCGAACTATGGCTACACCTTC; v_call: TRBV6-6; clone_size: .; d_call: TRBD1; j_call: TRBJ1-2
cdr3_aa: CASSFSGVTPNEQFF; cdr3_nt: TGTGCCAGCAGCTTTTCAGGGGTGACCCCCAATGAGCAGTTCTTC; v_call: TRBV7-2; clone_size: .; d_call: .; j_call: TRBJ2-1
cdr3_aa: CAWSVNQGTEAFF; cdr3_nt: TGTGCCTGGAGTGTAAATCAGGGGACTGAAGCTTTCTTT; v_call: TRBV30; clone_size: .; d_call: .; j_call: TRBJ1-1
cdr3_aa: CASSLTALNAEAFF; cdr3_nt: TGCGCCAGCAGCTTGACAGCGTTGAACGCTGAAGCTTTCTTT; v_call: TRBV4-1; clone_size: .; d_call: .; j_call: TRBJ1-1
cdr3_aa: CASSWAGTDYGYTF; cdr3_nt: TGCGCCAGCAGCTGGGCCGGGACAGACTATGGCTACACCTTC; v_call: TRBV5-1; clone_size: once; d_call: TRBD1; j_call: TRBJ1-2
cdr3_aa: CARKDRLSNQPQHF; cdr3_nt: TGTGCCAGGAAGGACAGGCTGAGCAATCAGCCCCAGCATTTT; v_call: TRBV6-6; clone_size: .; d_call: TRBD1; j_call: TRBJ1-5
cdr3_aa: CATRRGVDTEAFF; cdr3_nt: TGTGCAACCCGGCGGGGGGTTGACACTGAAGCTTTCTTT; v_call: TRBV3-1/TRBV3-2; clone_size: many; d_call: .; j_call: TRBJ1-1
cdr3_aa: CASSQGLAGGQLCEQYF; cdr3_nt: TGTGCCAGCAGCCAAGGGCTAGCGGGGGGGCAATTGTGCGAGCAGTACTTC; v_call: TRBV14; clone_size: .; d_call: TRBD2; j_call: TRBJ2-7
cdr3_aa: CSASRGGSNEKLFF; cdr3_nt: TGCAGTGCTAGTCGCGGGGGTAGTAATGAAAAACTGTTTTTT; v_call: TRBV20-1; clone_size: .; d_call: .; j_call: TRBJ1-4
cdr3_aa: CSVDTGGRLFGYTF; cdr3_nt: TGCAGCGTTGACACGGGGGGGCGCCTATTTGGCTACACCTTC; v_call: TRBV29-1; clone_size: .; d_call: .; j_call: TRBJ1-2
cdr3_aa: CASSPLTVPTEAFF; cdr3_nt: TGTGCCAGCAGTCCGTTGACAGTGCCCACTGAAGCTTTCTTT; v_call: TRBV2; clone_size: few; d_call: .; j_call: TRBJ1-1
cdr3_aa: CASSLLPIGQGYGGYTF; cdr3_nt: TGTGCCAGCTCACTCCTACCGATTGGACAGGGATACGGAGGCTACACCTTC; v_call: TRBV18; clone_size: once; d_call: TRBD1; j_call: TRBJ1-2
cdr3_aa: CASSFGQGNTEAFF; cdr3_nt: TGCGCCAGCAGCTTCGGACAGGGGAACACTGAAGCTTTCTTT; v_call: TRBV5-1; clone_size: .; d_call: TRBD1; j_call: TRBJ1-1
cdr3_aa: CASSFFETSGSDTQYF; cdr3_nt: TGTGCCAGCAGCTTTTTTGAGACTAGCGGGTCAGATACGCAGTATTTT; v_call: TRBV5-6; clone_size: .; d_call: TRBD2; j_call: TRBJ2-3
cdr3_aa: CASSPQGGGTDTQYF; cdr3_nt: TGTGCCAGCAGCCCCCAAGGGGGAGGCACAGATACGCAGTATTTT; v_call: TRBV7-3; clone_size: .; d_call: .; j_call: TRBJ2-3
cdr3_aa: CASSYYQVGQGGDSPLHF; cdr3_nt: TGTGCCAGCAGCTACTACCAAGTAGGACAGGGAGGAGATTCACCCCTCCACTTT; v_call: TRBV2; clone_size: once; d_call: TRBD1; j_call: TRBJ1-6
cdr3_aa: CASSFRGGDTEAFF; cdr3_nt: TGTGCCAGCAGCTTCAGAGGTGGCGACACTGAAGCTTTCTTT; v_call: TRBV5-8; clone_size: .; d_call: .; j_call: TRBJ1-1
cdr3_aa: CATALAGNTGELFF; cdr3_nt: TGTGCCACCGCTTTAGCGGGGAACACCGGGGAGCTGTTTTTT; v_call: TRBV6-5; clone_size: .; d_call: TRBD2; j_call: TRBJ2-2
cdr3_aa: CASSKQGAGEKLFF; cdr3_nt: TGCGCCAGCAGCAAACAGGGGGCAGGGGAAAAACTGTTTTTT; v_call: TRBV5-1; clone_size: .; d_call: TRBD1; j_call: TRBJ1-4
cdr3_aa: CASSERVSNQPQHF; cdr3_nt: TGTGCCAGCAGTGAGAGGGTCAGCAATCAGCCCCAGCATTTT; v_call: TRBV2; clone_size: .; d_call: .; j_call: TRBJ1-5
cdr3_aa: CASSINSGTESFF; cdr3_nt: TGTGCCAGCAGTATCAACTCCGGGACAGAGTCGTTCTTC; v_call: TRBV6-5; clone_size: .; d_call: TRBD1; j_call: TRBJ2-1
cdr3_aa: CASSERTDNYGYTF; cdr3_nt: TGTGCCAGCAGTGAAAGGACAGACAACTATGGCTACACCTTC; v_call: TRBV6-1; clone_size: many; d_call: .; j_call: TRBJ1-2
cdr3_aa: CAWSPPKRGANNEQFF; cdr3_nt: TGTGCCTGGAGTCCCCCAAAGCGGGGGGCCAACAATGAGCAGTTCTTC; v_call: TRBV30; clone_size: .; d_call: TRBD2; j_call: TRBJ2-1
cdr3_aa: CASKHVLNTEAFF; cdr3_nt: TGCGCCAGCAAACACGTATTGAACACTGAAGCTTTCTTT; v_call: TRBV4-1; clone_size: once; d_call: .; j_call: TRBJ1-1
cdr3_aa: CASSLESVTDTQYF; cdr3_nt: TGTGCCAGCAGCTTGGAATCTGTCACAGATACGCAGTATTTT; v_call: TRBV5-4; clone_size: .; d_call: .; j_call: TRBJ2-3
cdr3_aa: CASSRAGNTGELFF; cdr3_nt: TGTGCCAGCTCCCGAGCGGGGAACACCGGGGAGCTGTTTTTT; v_call: TRBV6-5; clone_size: few; d_call: .; j_call: TRBJ2-2